This T cell receptor beta chain originates from a study of memory CD4+ T cells and cytomegalovirus serostatus. Germline loops: CDR1 MNHNY, CDR2 SVGAGI (reference sequence). Trimming at V came to 10 bases and at J to 5 bases, leaving 10 bases not matched to a gene. This CDR3 comprises 13 residues. Assay: immunoSEQ multiplex PCR; the TCRdb copy retains only in-frame clones and omits some. The table has fewer than 50,000 clones, 79% seen once. The sort gate was single viable CD3+CD4+CD8-CD45RO+ cells for memory CD4+ T cells. The sequenced material came from memory CD4+ T cells from blood. The chain links TRBV6-6 to TRBJ2-7, with 8 bases fitting TRBD2. This receptor was obtained from an adult in good health and CMV-seronegative. The CDR3 DNA reads as TGTGCCACTGAAGCGGGAGAACCCCACGAGCAGTACTTC. This sequence encodes CATEAGEPHEQYF.